The 7 T cell receptor beta chains in this list originate from one sample, sequenced in a study of T cells in Graves' hyperthyroidism and ophthalmopathy. Using RNA transcripts as the source, TCR beta CDR3 regions were amplified. In the first-round RT-PCR of the TCR CDR3, the HTBI primer set was used. TCRdb recomputed calls from the multiplex PCR reads with MiXCR, one row per CDR3 protein. In the table there are about half a million distinct CDR3 sequences, 20% to 25% of which are singletons. The sample taken for sequencing was blood. These receptors came from a man aged 18 to 35 with Graves' hyperthyroidism.

A few counts support this clonotype. The gene calls are TRBV5-1 and TRBJ1-5; a possible D gene is TRBD1 (6 bases). Trimming took off 1 base at V and 7 bases at J, with 18 bases between the two ends. Looked up from germline, CDR1 is SGHRS and CDR2 is YFSETQ. The CDR3 is 16 residues long. The DNA for the CDR3 is TGCGCCAGCAGCTTGAATCCACTAGGGGGGTTGCAGCCCCAGCATTTT. It specifies CASSLNPLGGLQPQHF. Drawing the rest from reference TRBV5-1 and TRBJ1-5, the complete variable domain is KAGVTQTPRYLIKTRGQQVTLSCSPISGHRSVSWYQQTPGQGLQFLFEYFSETQRNKGNFPGRFSGRQFSNSRSEMNVSTLELGDSALYLCASSLNPLGGLQPQHFGDGTRLSIL.

This clonotype was observed at least ten times. This chain connects TRBV5-1 to TRBJ2-7, with 7 positions matching TRBD1. The ends lost 5 bases at V and 4 bases at J; junction bases unmatched: 12. The germline gives CDR1 SGHRS, CDR2 YFSETQ. The CDR3 is 15 amino acids. CDR3 nucleotides: TGCGCCAGCAGGGACCGGGACAGATCGCTTTACGAGCAGTACTTC. This encodes CASRDRDRSLYEQYF.

This clonotype was recorded many times. The CDR3 bases are TGTGCCAGCACCCCCTTGTTGGGGTTAGAGACCCAGTACTTC. Amino acids: CASTPLLGLETQYF. The chain combines TRBV28 with TRBJ2-5, with D unresolved. V was shortened by 7 bases and J by 4 bases, with 16 bases between the two germline ends. The CDR3 is 14 amino acids. The germline gives CDR1 MDHEN, CDR2 SYDVKM.

This clonotype was seen ten or more times. The chain employs TRBV7-2 and TRBJ2-7, with D unresolved. This CDR3 has 13 residues. Germline V gene sequence: CDR1 SGHTA, CDR2 FQGNSA. Between the trimmed V and J ends, which lost 0 bases and 7 bases, there was a span of 10 bases. CDR3 DNA: TGTGCCAGCAGCTTAGCTTCTTTTGAGGAGCAGTACTTC. It is translated as CASSLASFEEQYF.

This clonotype was observed many times. The V gene is TRBV6-1, the J gene TRBJ1-1; maybe TRBD1 (5 bases). Trimming removed 6 bases from V and 1 base from J, with 12 bases in between. The CDR3 runs 14 residues. Germline assignment: CDR1 MNHNS and CDR2 SASEGT. DNA of the CDR3: TGTGCCAGCAGCACGGGACGAACGAACACTGAAGCTTTCTTT. Protein sequence: CASSTGRTNTEAFF.

The V call is TRBV12-3 or TRBV12-4, the J call TRBJ1-1; D is perhaps TRBD1 (6 bases). The CDR3 consists of 15 residues. Trimming removed 1 base from V and 1 base from J, with 10 bases in between. CDR3 residues: CASSLEVGGNTEAFF. The DNA for the CDR3 is TGTGCCAGCAGTTTAGAAGTAGGGGGGAACACTGAAGCTTTCTTT.

About this clonotype itself: Possible read error: a much larger clone is one base away. The chain couples TRBV2 to TRBJ1-2; D is uncertain. This CDR3 contains 15 residues. Germline values: CDR1 SNHLY, CDR2 FYNNEI. With 6 bases removed from V and 4 bases from J, the gap between germline ends came to 18 bases. In DNA form, the CDR3 reads TGTGCCAGCAGGGAAATGGCTAATGGTGGCTATGGCTACACCTTC. Its protein product is CASREMANGGYGYTF.